The next 5 T cell receptor beta chains were all read from a single sample in a study of blood T cell repertoires in COVID-19. The protocol was immunoSEQ multiplex PCR, while the TCRdb copy is restricted to in-frame clones and leaves out a portion. Here the sample spans some 150,000 clones, around four fifths being singletons. Sequencing input: peripheral blood. Every receptor here comes from a human donor in a cohort sampled during active COVID-19.

V gene TRBV5-1 combines with J gene TRBJ2-5; 10 bases line up with TRBD2. Germline values: CDR1 SGHRS, CDR2 YFSETQ. J gave up 2 bases and V 7 bases, and 8 bases lay outside the gene matches. The CDR3 is 15 amino acids. Written as DNA, the CDR3 is TGCGCCAGCGGGGACCCTAGCGGGGGACAAGAGACCCAGTACTTC. Amino acid sequence: CASGDPSGGQETQYF.

V usage is TRBV30 and J usage is TRBJ1-5; D perhaps matches TRBD1 (6 bases). This CDR3 region has 12 residues. Germline assignment: CDR1 GTSNPN and CDR2 SVGIG (reference sequence). The V end lost 5 bases, the J end lost 5 bases, and 10 bases lay between the germline ends. The CDR3 bases are TGTGCCTGGGGGGGCTTCGATCAGCCCCAGCATTTT. Translation: CAWGGFDQPQHF.

V gene TRBV4-1 combines with J gene TRBJ2-7; possibly TRBD2 for D (5 bases). The length of the CDR3 is 15 residues. The V end was cut by 7 bases, the J end by 0 bases, with 16 bases between. Germline CDR1 MGHRA, CDR2 YSYEKL. The CDR3 region is CASTMGAGDSYEQYV. The CDR3 coding sequence is TGCGCCAGCACGATGGGAGCAGGCGACTCCTACGAGCAGTACGTC.

This sequence joins TRBV2 and TRBJ1-1; D may be TRBD1 (6 bases). Trimming left V 11 bases short and J 5 bases short, with 24 bases between. There are 15 residues in the CDR3. Germline CDR1 SNHLY, CDR2 FYNNEI. The CDR3 nucleotides read TGTGCCTCAAACGGGGGGGCCCGGGGAGGGACTGAAGCTTTCTTT. Translation gives CASNGGARGGTEAFF.

This clone was seen more than once but under ten times. The V gene is TRBV12-3 or TRBV12-4, the J gene TRBJ2-3; 8 bases map to TRBD2. The CDR3 has 13 amino acids. J lost 5 bases, V lost 2 bases, and 0 bases had no gene match. CDR3 region: CASSLSGGDTQYF. The CDR3 nucleotides are TGTGCCAGCAGTTTAAGCGGGGGAGATACGCAGTATTTT.